These T cell receptor beta chains were read from a single sample in a study of graft-versus-host responses after intestinal transplantation. The antigens for these receptors are not known. Here immunoSEQ multiplex PCR was the method, and the copy in TCRdb shows in-frame clones only, minus some. The table includes fewer than 90,000 clones, about 94% detected once. Sequencing was performed on unstimulated CD4+ T cells sorted from spleen or lymph node cells, taken before transplant. These receptors came from a human donor who was the organ donor for an intestinal transplant. CDR3s include the opening cysteine and the closing phenylalanine or tryptophan. A D gene is named only where the DNA matches it firmly. Expanded clones get a size class; other rows say once, few or many, or leave the size out.

V,size,J,D,CDR3,DNA
TRBV4-3,NA,TRBJ1-5,NA,CASSQESRGNQPQHF,TGCGCCAGCAGCCAAGAAAGCAGGGGCAATCAGCCCCAGCATTTT
TRBV30,once,TRBJ2-3,NA,CAWGTTDTQYF,TGTGCCTGGGGGACAACAGATACGCAGTATTTT
TRBV7-3,NA,TRBJ2-3,TRBD2,CASSRWTSGDPDTQYF,TGTGCCAGCAGCCGCTGGACTAGCGGGGATCCAGATACGCAGTATTTT
TRBV5-1,once,TRBJ1-2,NA,CASSLDRPNYGYTF,TGCGCCAGCAGCTTAGACAGACCTAACTATGGCTACACCTTC
TRBV27,NA,TRBJ1-5,TRBD1,CASSFQGAGNQPQHF,TGTGCCAGCAGTTTTCAGGGGGCGGGCAATCAGCCCCAGCATTTT
TRBV27,NA,TRBJ2-7,TRBD2,CASSLLGGGTTAYEQYF,TGTGCCAGCAGCCTATTAGGTGGGGGGACTACCGCCTACGAGCAGTACTTC
TRBV7-3,NA,TRBJ1-2,TRBD1,CASSLQGERGYTF,TGTGCCAGCAGCTTACAGGGGGAGAGAGGCTACACCTTC
TRBV29-1,few,TRBJ2-5,NA,CSVSGGAETQYF,TGCAGCGTAAGTGGCGGGGCGGAGACCCAGTACTTC
TRBV18,NA,TRBJ1-3,TRBD1,CASSLKGTGGLLYTIYF,TGTGCCAGCTCACTTAAAGGGACAGGGGGCCTTTTATACACCATATATTTT
TRBV11-3,NA,TRBJ1-1,NA,CASSLNHLGNTEAFF,TGTGCCAGCAGCTTAAATCACTTGGGGAACACTGAAGCTTTCTTT
TRBV6-5,NA,TRBJ2-2,TRBD2,CASSYSTSSTGELFF,TGTGCCAGCAGTTACTCGACTAGCAGCACCGGGGAGCTGTTTTTT
TRBV18,NA,TRBJ2-3,TRBD2,CASSPPGLAGDNTQYF,TGTGCCAGCTCACCACCGGGGCTAGCGGGGGATAATACGCAGTATTTT
TRBV11-3,NA,TRBJ1-1,TRBD1,CASSSDRGNTEAFF,TGTGCCAGCAGCTCGGACAGGGGGAACACTGAAGCTTTCTTT
TRBV10-3,few,TRBJ1-3,TRBD1,CAISDDRGGGNTIYF,TGTGCCATCAGTGACGACAGGGGGGGCGGAAACACCATATATTTT
TRBV11-2,once,TRBJ1-2,NA,CASSLTNYGYTF,TGTGCCAGCAGCTTAACTAACTATGGCTACACCTTC
TRBV4-1,NA,TRBJ2-2,NA,CASSPIGGNTGELFF,TGCGCCAGCAGCCCTATTGGGGGGAACACCGGGGAGCTGTTTTTT
TRBV6-5,NA,TRBJ1-6,NA,CASSYSTSSSPLHF,TGTGCCAGCAGTTACTCGACTTCCAGCTCACCCCTCCACTTT
TRBV6-5,NA,TRBJ1-5,TRBD1,CASSGDRVNQPQHF,TGTGCCAGCAGTGGGGACAGGGTGAATCAGCCCCAGCATTTT
TRBV6-4,NA,TRBJ1-1,TRBD1,CASRTGGTEAFF,TGTGCCAGCAGGACAGGGGGCACTGAAGCTTTCTTT
TRBV6-1,few,TRBJ1-4,NA,CASRDANEKLFF,TGTGCCAGCAGGGACGCTAATGAAAAACTGTTTTTT
TRBV5-1,once,TRBJ1-1,NA,CASSEGFTEAFF,TGCGCCAGCAGTGAGGGTTTTACTGAAGCTTTCTTT
TRBV7-3,NA,TRBJ2-1,NA,CASSSTSSNEQFF,TGTGCCAGCAGCTCGACTAGTTCCAATGAGCAGTTCTTC
TRBV6-1,NA,TRBJ2-5,NA,CASSEERTFTQYF,TGTGCCAGCAGTGAAGAACGGACCTTTACCCAGTACTTC
TRBV30,NA,TRBJ1-5,TRBD1,CAWSAQTGTGIGYSNQPQHF,TGTGCCTGGAGCGCCCAAACCGGGACAGGGATCGGGTATAGCAATCAGCCCCAGCATTTT
TRBV14,NA,TRBJ2-7,TRBD1,CASSRGQGVYEQYF,TGTGCCAGCAGCCGGGGACAGGGGGTCTACGAGCAGTACTTC